This TCR beta chain was identified during a study of blood T cell repertoires in COVID-19. Study-wide background: The samples span acute and convalescent COVID-19 from the United States, Italy and Spain.

The table came from immunoSEQ multiplex PCR; TCRdb's copy has only in-frame clones and leaves some out. The sample comprises 300,000 to 350,000 clones, around nine tenths of which are singletons, and approximately 3.5% rests with the top ten. The sequencing sample was made of peripheral blood. This clonotype originated in a young woman who had recovered from COVID-19.

This CDR3 is CASRDSQGLAGAGSQYF. The CDR3 nucleotides are TGCGCCAGCAGGGATTCGCAGGGACTAGCGGGGGCAGGGTCGCAGTATTTT. V and J are TRBV10-1 and TRBJ2-3; 14 bases fit TRBD2. This CDR3 spans 17 amino acids. With 6 bases clipped from V and 10 bases from J, the junction kept 15 bases outside the gene matches. Germline loops: CDR1 WNHNN, CDR2 SYGVQD (reference sequence).